Shown below are 27 T cell receptor beta chains from a single sample sequenced in a study of T-cell reconstitution after alpha-beta-depleted transplantation in children (dated by TCRdb to 2016 to 2017). The sample's treatment or condition label, in plain terms: allogeneic hematopoietic cell transplantation with graft depleted of TCRalphabeta T cells and CD19 B cells. The library was built by means of PCR. Sequencing instrument: Illumina HiSeq 2500. To normalize quantification of the TCRbeta repertoire, the TCR libraries were built with molecular barcoding that relied on unique molecular identifiers. The public reads were run again by TCRdb, first through fastp at Q25 and then through MiXCR, and only productive beta chains were kept. Each CDR3 protein appears once, grouped with its most common genes and DNA. This sample gives 700,000 to 950,000 distinct CDR3 sequences in total; approximately 15% of them show up just once. Around 4.5% of the sample rests with the top ten.

The sample in question was PBMCs, mostly from graft donor cells, obtained 360 days after TCRalphabeta/CD19-depleted stem cell transplant. The source of these receptors is a male patient aged 10 to 17 who had a stem cell transplant for acute lymphoblastic leukemia, so the T cells may come from the graft donor.

This clonotype has just a few counts. The chain carries TRBV4-1 and TRBJ1-2; 9 nucleotides line up with TRBD1. J gave up 3 bases and V 3 bases, and 17 bases lay outside the gene matches. The germline V gene has CDR1 MGHRA and CDR2 YSYEKL. The CDR3 is made up of 19 amino acids. The CDR3 bases are TGCGCCAGCAGCCATCAAGGGCGGACCGGGACAGGGTGGGACTATGGCTACACCTTC. Protein: CASSHQGRTGTGWDYGYTF.

The J gene is TRBJ1-1, the V gene TRBV7-6; D gene unclear. The V gene's germline CDR1 is SGHVS and CDR2 FNYEAQ. The V and J ends lost 3 bases and 3 bases respectively, with 14 bases between them. CDR3 length: 15 amino acids. The CDR3 region is CASSLMHGRHTEAFF. The DNA for the CDR3 is TGTGCCAGCAGCTTGATGCATGGCAGGCACACTGAAGCTTTCTTT.

This clonotype was picked up many times. This chain links TRBV7-2 with TRBJ1-1, with 8 bases fitting TRBD1. The CDR3 spans 15 residues. Germline CDR1 reads SGHTA; CDR2 reads FQGNSA. With 2 bases clipped from V and 4 bases from J, the junction kept 6 bases outside the gene matches. The CDR3 bases are TGTGCCAGCAGCTTACAGGGGGCGGTAGGCACTGAAGCTTTCTTT. Translated, it gives CASSLQGAVGTEAFF.

The sample holds a few counts of this clonotype. The CDR3 reads CASSVGRARSPDTQYF. CDR3 in DNA: TGTGCCAGCAGCGTAGGCAGGGCCCGGAGCCCGGATACGCAGTATTTT. V usage is TRBV9 and J usage is TRBJ2-3; tentative D call: TRBD1 (5 bases). V lost 0 bases to trimming and J lost 6 bases, with 17 bases between them. CDR1 and CDR2 from the germline V gene are SGDLS and YYNGEE. The CDR3 runs to 16 residues.

This clonotype was seen repeatedly, ten times or more. The chain joins TRBV13 to TRBJ2-7; D perhaps matches TRBD2 (6 bases). The CDR3 has 16 residues. Germline-derived CDR1 and CDR2 are PRHDT and FYEKMQ (reference sequence). Trimming took 1 base from V and 3 from J, leaving 16 bases between them. The CDR3 region is CASSLEGGGKSYEQYF. The CDR3 DNA reads as TGTGCCAGCAGCTTAGAAGGCGGCGGGAAGAGCTACGAGCAGTACTTC.

This clonotype has just a few counts. The V and J genes are TRBV27 and TRBJ2-1, with 10 bases fitting TRBD2. CDR1 is MNHEY and CDR2 is SMNVEV in the germline V gene (reference sequence). V lost 5 bases and J lost 3; bases outside the gene matches: 10. CDR3 size: 17 residues. The CDR3 protein is CASSPPRLAGIYNEQFF. In nucleotides, the CDR3 is TGTGCCAGCAGTCCCCCTAGACTAGCGGGTATCTACAATGAGCAGTTCTTC.

The table lists this clonotype with many counts. The chain recombines TRBV6-5 with TRBJ2-2; D remains unclear. Germline V gene data show CDR1 as MNHEY and CDR2 as SVGAGI. V was trimmed by 2 bases and J by 5 bases, leaving 9 bases between them. This CDR3 contains 14 residues. CDR3 sequence reads: CASSYNRKTGELFF. The CDR3 region has the DNA TGTGCCAGCAGTTACAATCGGAAAACCGGGGAGCTGTTTTTT.

V usage is TRBV7-6 and J usage is TRBJ2-7; possible D gene TRBD1, 6 bases. Germline CDR1 reads SGHVS; CDR2 reads FNYEAQ. V was trimmed by 3 bases and J by 0 bases, leaving 12 bases between them. This CDR3 has 15 residues. The CDR3 sequence: CASSFSGQASYEQYF. CDR3 DNA: TGTGCCAGCAGCTTCTCGGGACAAGCCTCCTACGAGCAGTACTTC.

This clonotype was counted between two and nine times. The CDR3 loop reads CASGLVWAGRWDGYTF. CDR3 nucleotides: TGTGCTAGTGGTTTGGTATGGGCAGGGCGTTGGGATGGCTACACCTTC. V gene TRBV12-5 combines with J gene TRBJ1-2; perhaps TRBD1 as D (5 bases). Germline V gene lookup returns CDR1 LGHNT and CDR2 FRNRAP. V dropped 0 bases and J dropped 6 bases, with 17 bases sitting between them. CDR3 length equals 16 residues.

The V gene is TRBV15, the J gene TRBJ2-1; the D is unclear. This CDR3 comprises 14 residues. In germline, CDR1 is LNHNV, CDR2 YYDKDF (reference sequence). Trimming took off 0 bases at V and 5 bases at J, with 8 bases between the two ends. This chain's CDR3 is CATSRDAVHNEQFF. In DNA, the CDR3 is TGTGCCACCAGCAGAGATGCGGTCCACAATGAGCAGTTCTTC.

The chain couples TRBV12-3 or TRBV12-4 to TRBJ2-1; D perhaps matches TRBD2 (6 bases). V was clipped by 6 bases and J by 7 bases, with 16 bases between them. The CDR3 is made up of 14 amino acids. CDR3 nucleotide sequence: TGTGCCAGCAGGCCAAGGGAGGTAGCGAATGAGCAGTTCTTC. It is translated as CASRPREVANEQFF.

In this sample, this clonotype turned up a few times. The chain has TRBV6-2 or TRBV6-3 and TRBJ2-7; D may be TRBD1 or TRBD2 (5 bases each). Trimming stripped 6 bases from V and 6 bases from J, with 18 bases between. Looked up from germline, CDR1 is MNHEY and CDR2 is SVGEGT. The CDR3 extends over 14 amino acids. CDR3 residues: CASSPEGPSSEQYF. DNA of the CDR3: TGTGCCAGCAGCCCCGAGGGACCGTCGTCCGAGCAGTACTTC.

This clonotype has at least ten counts. The chain is built from TRBV4-1 and TRBJ2-3, with D unclear. V lost 3 bases, J lost 4 bases, and 11 bases lay in between. Germline-derived CDR1 and CDR2 are MGHRA and YSYEKL. The CDR3 extends over 14 amino acids. The CDR3 region has the DNA TGCGCCAGCAGCCATTACCCAGAGGCAGATACGCAGTATTTT. As protein: CASSHYPEADTQYF.

This clonotype was counted only a few times. V gene TRBV6-5 combines with J gene TRBJ1-1; no firm D call. V lost 3 bases and J 0 bases, leaving 8 bases between the germline ends. CDR1 and CDR2 (germline): MNHEY, SVGAGI. The CDR3 consists of 14 residues. CDR3 protein: CASSYEYMNTEAFF. In DNA, the CDR3 is TGTGCCAGCAGTTATGAATACATGAACACTGAAGCTTTCTTT.

The V and J genes are TRBV20-1 and TRBJ2-1; 7 bases fit TRBD2. CDR1 and CDR2 from the germline V gene are DFQATT and SNEGSKA (reference sequence). The CDR3 is made up of 13 amino acids. Trimming removed 6 bases from V and 5 bases from J; junction bases left unmatched: 7. DNA for the CDR3: TGCAGTGCCCCGCCTAGCGGCCACAATGAGCAGTTCTTC. Translation: CSAPPSGHNEQFF.

This clonotype has a count of ten or more. The junction shows a germline mismatch at one end, possibly a read error. The chain carries TRBV4-1 and TRBJ2-7, with D maybe TRBD1 (6 bases). Germline CDR1 is MGHRA and CDR2 is YSYEKL. This CDR3 comprises 12 residues. The CDR3 sequence: CASSQGNYEQYF. CDR3 in DNA: TGTGCCAGCAGTCAGGGGAACTACGAGCAGTACTTC.

This clonotype showed up just a few times. The chain is built from TRBV9 and TRBJ2-7; TRBD2 matches at 7 bases. Germline assignment: CDR1 SGDLS and CDR2 YYNGEE. The V segment lost 0 bases and the J segment 3 bases; nucleotides outside the gene matches: 3. The CDR3 covers 14 residues. DNA of the CDR3: TGTGCCAGCAGCGTAGCCGGGAGGCACTACGAGCAGTACTTC. Its protein is CASSVAGRHYEQYF.

This chain joins TRBV10-3 and TRBJ1-5; possibly TRBD1 for D (5 bases). Germline V gene sequence: CDR1 ENHRY, CDR2 SYGVKD. CDR3 size: 13 residues. Trimming left V 11 bases short and J 7 bases short, with 18 bases between. Here the CDR3 reads CAAAEDRDQPQHF. Written as DNA, the CDR3 is TGTGCCGCAGCAGAGGACCGGGACCAGCCCCAGCATTTT.

This clonotype has ten or more counts. The chain is built from TRBV12-3 or TRBV12-4 and TRBJ2-7; 7 bases align to TRBD1. V lost 3 bases and J lost 1; bases outside the gene matches: 3. CDR3 length equals 14 residues. In DNA, the CDR3 is TGTGCCAGCAGTTTTTCGGACAGGTCCTACGAGCAGTACTTC. Translated, it gives CASSFSDRSYEQYF.

This clonotype was seen more than once but under ten times. The V gene is TRBV25-1, the J gene TRBJ2-1, with 7 nucleotides matching TRBD1. J was trimmed by 10 bases and V by 2 bases; bases with no gene match: 8. The length of the CDR3 is 14 residues. Per germline, CDR1 MGHDK and CDR2 SYGVNS. CDR3 loop: CASSEPWTGREQFF. The DNA of the CDR3 is TGTGCCAGCAGTGAACCCTGGACAGGTCGCGAGCAGTTCTTC.

In its sample, this clonotype was seen a few times. The chain has TRBV5-1 and TRBJ2-2, with TRBD2 matching 7 bases. V was clipped by 4 bases and J by 6 bases; unmatched bases: 6. The CDR3 extends over 14 amino acids. Germline lookup yields CDR1 SGHRS and CDR2 YFSETQ. In DNA, the CDR3 is TGCGCCAGCAGCCACGGACTAGTATCCGGGGAGCTGTTTTTT. Protein sequence: CASSHGLVSGELFF. Based on the CDR3 plus reference TRBV5-1 and TRBJ2-2, the full variable domain is KAGVTQTPRYLIKTRGQQVTLSCSPISGHRSVSWYQQTPGQGLQFLFEYFSETQRNKGNFPGRFSGRQFSNSRSEMNVSTLELGDSALYLCASSHGLVSGELFFGEGSRLTVL.

This clonotype was detected only a few times. The rearrangement links TRBV29-1 to TRBJ2-5, with D maybe TRBD1 (6 bases). V dropped 6 bases and J dropped 3 bases, with 14 bases sitting between them. Germline CDR1 reads SQVTM; CDR2 reads ANQGSEA. This CDR3 region has 13 residues. The chain's CDR3 is CSVRGPGEETQYF. CDR3 coding DNA: TGCAGCGTCCGAGGCCCAGGGGAAGAGACCCAGTACTTC.

The chain carries TRBV7-9 and TRBJ1-1; D unclear. In germline, CDR1 is SEHNR, CDR2 FQNEAQ (reference sequence). Trimming removed 6 bases from V and 1 base from J, with 12 bases in between. This CDR3 is built from 14 residues. The CDR3 nucleotides read TGTGCCAGCAGTTCCGGGCCCGGGAACACTGAAGCTTTCTTT. This sequence encodes CASSSGPGNTEAFF.

This chain links TRBV20-1 with TRBJ2-5, with D unclear. The CDR3 sequence is 10 residues long. With 5 bases removed from V and 7 bases from J, the gap between germline ends came to 8 bases. CDR1 is DFQATT and CDR2 is SNEGSKA in the germline V gene (reference sequence). The CDR3 loop reads CSAPFRTQYF. The CDR3 DNA sequence: TGCAGTGCTCCTTTTCGGACCCAGTACTTC.

The genes are TRBV12-3 or TRBV12-4 and TRBJ2-6; TRBD1 agrees at 7 bases. Losses at the gene ends were 8 bases for V and 1 base for J; bases not matched to a gene: 5. The CDR3 spans 15 residues. The CDR3 sequence is CASGTAPSGANVLTF. For the CDR3, the DNA is TGTGCCAGCGGGACAGCACCTTCTGGGGCCAACGTCCTGACTTTC.

This clonotype showed up many times. CDR3 bases: TGCGCCAGCAGCATGGGACAGAGTTACAATGAGCAGTTCTTC. The encoded protein is CASSMGQSYNEQFF. The chain combines TRBV5-1 with TRBJ2-1; 7 bases are shared with TRBD1. This CDR3 contains 14 residues. Germline CDR1 and CDR2: SGHRS and YFSETQ. With 4 bases clipped from V and 4 bases from J, the junction kept 5 bases outside the gene matches.

This clonotype has more than one count but fewer than ten. The V call is TRBV4-1, the J call TRBJ2-7; no reliable D call. Germline CDR1 reads MGHRA; CDR2 reads YSYEKL. The CDR3 is made up of 14 amino acids. The V and J ends lost 4 bases and 0 bases respectively, with 10 bases between them. DNA of the CDR3: TGCGCCAGCAGCCCCAGGCATCCCTCCTACGAGCAGTACTTC. Translation gives CASSPRHPSYEQYF.